The 6 T cell receptor beta chains given below trace back to one sample, sequenced in a study of Tregs in tolerant kidney transplant recipients. Sequencing used immunoSEQ multiplex PCR; TCRdb keeps in-frame clones, though not all of them. The table has about 240,000 clones, around 82% seen once. Sequenced sample: CD4+ T cells from blood. Receptors originate from a human donor in good health.

This rearrangement joins TRBV15 to TRBJ2-2, with TRBD1 identical over 9 bases. V lost 0 bases to trimming and J lost 4 bases; unmatched junction nucleotides: 9. Germline CDR1 reads LNHNV; CDR2 reads YYDKDF (reference sequence). This CDR3 has 18 amino acids. The CDR3 DNA reads TGTGCCACCAGCAGAGATATTACAGGGGGCGGGGGCACCGGGGAGCTGTTTTTT. Protein product: CATSRDITGGGGTGELFF.

V gene TRBV5-1 combines with J gene TRBJ2-4, with D hard to call. The V end lost 0 bases, the J end lost 0 bases, and 7 bases lay between the germline ends. The CDR3 loop spans 15 amino acids. Germline assignment: CDR1 SGHRS and CDR2 YFSETQ. The CDR3 spells CASSLDPRAKNIQYF. The CDR3 DNA reads TGCGCCAGCAGCTTGGACCCCCGAGCCAAAAACATTCAGTACTTC.

The chain links TRBV14 to TRBJ2-7; 7 bases agree with TRBD1. Germline V gene data show CDR1 as SGHDN and CDR2 as FVKESK. The CDR3 is 14 amino acids. Trimming removed 1 base from V and 2 bases from J; junction bases left unmatched: 2. The chain's CDR3 is CASSQGQGTYEQYF. In DNA, the CDR3 is TGTGCCAGCAGCCAAGGACAGGGTACCTACGAGCAGTACTTC.

The CDR3 nucleotides read TGCAGCGTTGTTAGACAGGCTAATGAAAAACTGTTTTTT. Translated: CSVVRQANEKLFF. J is TRBJ1-4 and V is TRBV29-1; a weak D match, TRBD1 (6 bases). This CDR3 contains 13 residues. Deletions cut 4 bases from V and 3 bases from J, with 9 bases between. Germline CDR1 and CDR2: SQVTM and ANQGSEA.

The chain couples TRBV6-5 to TRBJ2-2; D is unresolved. This CDR3 contains 15 residues. The V gene's germline CDR1 is MNHEY and CDR2 SVGAGI. The germline V and J ends were trimmed by 6 bases and 4 bases, with 15 bases remaining between them. The CDR3 protein is CASSDDRRPTGELFF. The CDR3 coding sequence is TGTGCCAGCAGCGACGACCGACGCCCCACCGGGGAGCTGTTTTTT.

This clone was seen once. The V and J genes are TRBV7-9 and TRBJ2-5; 10 bases map to TRBD1. Germline V gene sequence: CDR1 SEHNR, CDR2 FQNEAQ (reference sequence). The CDR3 is 15 residues long. The ends lost 4 bases at V and 5 bases at J; junction bases unmatched: 7. CDR3 in DNA: TGTGCCAGCAGCTCGGGACAGGGGTACGGGGAGACCCAGTACTTC. It encodes CASSSGQGYGETQYF.